The 32 T cell receptor beta chains below were found in one sample sequenced in a study of blood T cell repertoires in COVID-19. The repertoire was sequenced with immunoSEQ multiplex PCR; TCRdb's copy has only in-frame clones and lacks some. The data show roughly 190,000 clones, 76% seen once. Specimen: peripheral blood. All receptors come from a woman aged 50 to 65 with active or convalescent COVID-19.

The chain is built from TRBV5-1 and TRBJ1-1; 10 bases match TRBD1. The germline gives CDR1 SGHRS, CDR2 YFSETQ. Unmatched junction bases numbered 10, after V lost 5 bases and J lost 9 bases. The CDR3 length is 14 residues. For the CDR3, the DNA is TGCGCCAGCAGTCCAGGACAGGGGGAGTTGAAAGCTTTCTTT. This codes for CASSPGQGELKAFF.

This chain joins TRBV6-4 and TRBJ1-5; maybe TRBD1 (6 bases). Germline CDR1 and CDR2: MRHNA and SNTAGT. The CDR3 is 16 amino acids. Trimming pared 8 bases from V and 9 bases from J, leaving 26 bases between. The CDR3: CASVDRRVGQGLPQHF. CDR3 sequence (DNA): TGTGCCAGCGTTGACCGTAGGGTTGGGCAGGGGCTGCCCCAGCATTTT.

The V gene is TRBV4-2, the J gene TRBJ2-2; D might be TRBD2 (6 bases). V was cut by 3 bases and J by 1 base, with 9 bases left in between. From germline, CDR1 is LGHNA and CDR2 YNFKEQ. This CDR3 contains 15 residues. The CDR3 region is CASSHRDLNTGELFF. In nucleotides, the CDR3 is TGTGCCAGCAGCCACCGGGACTTGAACACCGGGGAGCTGTTTTTT.

This clone was seen a handful of times. The chain uses TRBV5-5 and TRBJ1-6; 7 positions agree with TRBD1. Per the germline V gene, CDR1 is SGHKS and CDR2 is YYEKEE (reference sequence). Trimming removed 0 bases from V and 1 base from J; junction bases left unmatched: 4. The CDR3 spans 17 residues. This CDR3 reads CASSLAGTESYNSPLHF. The CDR3 coding sequence is TGTGCCAGCAGCTTGGCAGGGACAGAATCCTATAATTCACCCCTCCACTTT.

This clone has only a few counts. The chain recombines TRBV6-5 with TRBJ1-2; D possibly corresponds to TRBD1 (6 bases). The germline V gene has CDR1 MNHEY and CDR2 SVGAGI. The CDR3 consists of 14 residues. Trimming took off 6 bases at V and 6 bases at J, with 17 bases between the two ends. This CDR3 is CASSYHPGVDGYTF. In DNA form, the CDR3 reads TGTGCCAGCAGCTACCACCCAGGGGTGGATGGCTACACCTTC.

The chain combines TRBV7-2 with TRBJ2-3, with 11 bases lining up with TRBD2. The V gene end was trimmed by 5 bases and the J gene end by 1 base; junction bases not matched to a gene: 14. The CDR3 is 19 amino acids. CDR1 and CDR2 from the germline V gene are SGHTA and FQGNSA. In nucleotides, the CDR3 is TGTGCCAGCAGCCCAAAGGGAGGGACTAGCGGCTGGCGCACAGATACGCAGTATTTT. Its protein product is CASSPKGGTSGWRTDTQYF.

CDR3 amino acids: CASRPDRSPNYGYTF. The CDR3 DNA follows: TGTGCCAGTAGGCCGGACAGAAGCCCTAACTATGGCTACACCTTC. V is TRBV19 and J is TRBJ1-2; D may be TRBD1 (6 bases). Per the germline V gene, CDR1 is LNHDA and CDR2 is SQIVND (reference sequence). This CDR3 has 15 amino acids. Trimming cost V 6 bases and J 0 bases, with 14 bases left between them.

This clone was recorded only once. The rearrangement uses TRBV7-3 and TRBJ2-7, with a possible D match to TRBD1 (5 bases). The CDR3 extends over 16 amino acids. V lost 5 bases and J lost 2, with 19 bases in between. Germline V lookup: CDR1 SGHTA, CDR2 FQGTGA. CDR3 in DNA: TGTGCCAGCAGCCCTCGTCGCGTAGCAGGGACCTACGAGCAGTACTTC. Its protein product is CASSPRRVAGTYEQYF.

The rearrangement links TRBV7-8 to TRBJ1-6, with a weak D call TRBD1 (6 bases). V was trimmed by 2 bases and J by 6 bases, leaving 14 bases between them. This CDR3 is built from 16 residues. In germline, CDR1 is SGHVS, CDR2 FQNEAQ. The CDR3 protein is CASSLSRGIGNSPLHF. The CDR3 DNA follows: TGTGCCAGCAGCTTATCAAGGGGGATTGGTAATTCACCCCTCCACTTT.

The J gene is TRBJ2-4, the V gene TRBV28; 12 nucleotides match TRBD1. CDR3 length: 17 residues. The germline V gene has CDR1 MDHEN and CDR2 SYDVKM. The V gene end was trimmed by 1 base and the J gene end by 9 bases; junction bases not matched to a gene: 10. The CDR3 spells CASSLSGTGTGGGIQYF. In DNA form, the CDR3 reads TGTGCCAGCAGTTTATCCGGGACCGGGACAGGGGGCGGCATTCAGTACTTC.

CDR3 sequence (DNA): TGTGCCAGCAGTGAAGTGGCAGGGGAACGCTACACCTTC. Encoded protein: CASSEVAGERYTF. The genes are TRBV6-1 and TRBJ1-2, with TRBD1 as a possible D gene (6 bases). V was pared by 1 base and J by 9 bases, with 12 bases between. The CDR3 is 13 amino acids. The germline V gene encodes CDR1 MNHNS and CDR2 SASEGT.

The chain uses TRBV6-2 or TRBV6-3 and TRBJ2-7, with TRBD2 matching over 14 bases. The CDR3 runs 17 residues. The V gene end was trimmed by 6 bases and the J gene end by 0 bases; junction bases not matched to a gene: 7. Germline V gene data show CDR1 as MNHEY and CDR2 as SVGEGT. The CDR3 is CASSRGLAGGSSYEQYF. The CDR3, as DNA: TGTGCCAGCAGCCGAGGACTAGCGGGAGGATCCTCCTACGAGCAGTACTTC.

The chain is built from TRBV11-2 and TRBJ1-4; unclear D gene. This CDR3 is built from 15 residues. Trimming cost V 3 bases and J 3 bases, with 11 bases left between them. Germline CDR1 is SGHAT and CDR2 is FQNNGV. The CDR3 region has the DNA TGTGCCAGCAGCTTCGCCACTCAGGCTAATGAAAAACTGTTTTTT. The encoded protein is CASSFATQANEKLFF.

This clone occurred a few times. The chain has TRBV6-1 and TRBJ2-7; 8 positions agree with TRBD1. This CDR3 region has 15 residues. The V segment lost 2 bases and the J segment 1 base; nucleotides outside the gene matches: 4. CDR1 and CDR2 from the germline V gene are MNHNS and SASEGT. The CDR3: CASSELGQVSYEQYF. The DNA for the CDR3 is TGTGCCAGCAGTGAACTGGGACAGGTATCCTACGAGCAGTACTTC.

The CDR3 loop reads CASGRGAEAFF. For the CDR3, the DNA is TGTGCCAGCGGTCGGGGGGCTGAAGCTTTCTTT. The chain links TRBV3-1 (or the pseudogene TRBV3-2) to TRBJ1-1; weak D call: TRBD1 (5 bases). This CDR3 spans 11 amino acids. V was pared by 8 bases and J by 6 bases, with 10 bases between. CDR1 and CDR2 from the germline V gene are LGHDT and YNNKEL (reference sequence).

V is TRBV9 and J is TRBJ1-4, with D hard to call. CDR1 and CDR2 (germline): SGDLS, YYNGEE. V lost 0 bases, J lost 7 bases, and 13 bases lay in between. This CDR3 contains 15 residues. CDR3 loop: CASSVAISLGEKLFF. In nucleotides, the CDR3 is TGTGCCAGCAGCGTAGCGATAAGCCTCGGTGAAAAACTGTTTTTT.

The gene calls are TRBV5-1 and TRBJ2-3, with TRBD2 identical over 10 bases. CDR1 SGHRS and CDR2 YFSETQ come from the germline V gene. V lost 0 bases and J lost 7; bases outside the gene matches: 5. The CDR3 has 15 residues. The CDR3 reads CASSLVLAGDNTQYF. The CDR3 DNA is TGCGCCAGCAGCTTGGTTCTAGCGGGAGATAATACGCAGTATTTT. Using reference TRBV5-1 and TRBJ2-3 for the parts outside the CDR3, the full variable domain is KAGVTQTPRYLIKTRGQQVTLSCSPISGHRSVSWYQQTPGQGLQFLFEYFSETQRNKGNFPGRFSGRQFSNSRSEMNVSTLELGDSALYLCASSLVLAGDNTQYFGPGTRLTVL.

The chain couples TRBV7-6 to TRBJ1-5; D remains ambiguous. Germline CDR1 reads SGHVS; CDR2 reads FNYEAQ. The length of the CDR3 is 11 residues. The ends were cut back, 8 bases at V and 4 bases at J, with 6 bases in the middle. Here the CDR3 DNA reads TGTGCCAGCGGACTTAATCAGCCCCAGCATTTT. Translation gives CASGLNQPQHF.

The chain combines TRBV7-9 with TRBJ1-3; D is ambiguous. There are 12 residues in the CDR3. Germline CDR1 and CDR2: SEHNR and FQNEAQ (reference sequence). V dropped 6 bases and J dropped 4 bases, with 7 bases sitting between them. CDR3 protein: CASRLTGNTIYF. The CDR3 coding sequence is TGTGCCAGCAGGTTGACAGGAAACACCATATATTTT.

V and J are TRBV7-9 and TRBJ1-1; D is unclear. Germline loops: CDR1 SEHNR, CDR2 FQNEAQ (reference sequence). Trimming took off 9 bases at V and 5 bases at J, with 13 bases between the two ends. This CDR3 spans 12 amino acids. CDR3 in amino acids: CASGFEGTEAFF. The CDR3 DNA follows: TGTGCCAGTGGCTTTGAGGGAACTGAAGCTTTCTTT.

The genes are TRBV27 and TRBJ2-1; 9 nucleotides align to TRBD1. CDR1 and CDR2 from the germline V gene are MNHEY and SMNVEV (reference sequence). The V gene end was trimmed by 2 bases and the J gene end by 16 bases; junction bases not matched to a gene: 12. This CDR3 has 14 residues. The CDR3 here is CASSLRRQGGHYFF. CDR3 DNA: TGTGCCAGCAGTTTACGGCGACAGGGGGGTCATTATTTCTTC.

The rearrangement joins TRBV11-2 to TRBJ2-2, with 8 bases matching TRBD1. Germline V gene sequence: CDR1 SGHAT, CDR2 FQNNGV. The CDR3 length is 15 residues. The trim removed 5 bases at V and 4 bases at J, leaving 6 bases unmatched. The CDR3 is CASSKGQEGTGELFF. The DNA of the CDR3 is TGTGCCAGCAGCAAGGGACAGGAGGGCACCGGGGAGCTGTTTTTT.

The chain joins TRBV25-1 to TRBJ1-4, with D maybe TRBD1 (5 bases). The CDR3 is 13 amino acids. CDR1 and CDR2 from the germline V gene are MGHDK and SYGVNS. Trimming left V 6 bases short and J 6 bases short, with 11 bases between. CDR3 sequence reads: CASRGQGYEKLFF. CDR3 nucleotides: TGTGCCAGCAGGGGGCAGGGATATGAAAAACTGTTTTTT.

This chain uses TRBV19 with TRBJ1-4; no clear D. CDR1 is LNHDA and CDR2 is SQIVND in the germline V gene (reference sequence). The V end lost 4 bases, the J end lost 7 bases, and 16 bases lay between the germline ends. The CDR3 extends over 15 amino acids. The CDR3 loop reads CASSTRPGSSEKLFF. DNA for the CDR3: TGTGCCAGTAGTACGCGCCCCGGGAGTAGTGAAAAACTGTTTTTT.

This clone was seen just once. The chain recombines TRBV9 with TRBJ1-3; 7 nucleotides align to TRBD1. With 3 bases clipped from V and 1 base from J, the junction kept 4 bases outside the gene matches. This CDR3 has 15 amino acids. In germline, CDR1 is SGDLS, CDR2 YYNGEE. The CDR3 DNA reads as TGTGCCAGCAGCGGAACAGGGGAGTCTGGAAACACCATATATTTT. Translating it yields CASSGTGESGNTIYF.

The chain is built from TRBV27 and TRBJ2-5, with D maybe TRBD2 (6 bases). Trimming stripped 2 bases from V and 2 bases from J, with 18 bases between. In germline, CDR1 is MNHEY, CDR2 SMNVEV (reference sequence). This CDR3 has 17 residues. DNA for the CDR3: TGTGCCAGCAGTTTACTAGCGTCCCATGTAGGGCAAGAGACCCAGTACTTC. Its protein is CASSLLASHVGQETQYF.

This clone was detected only once. The rearrangement links TRBV30 to TRBJ2-7, with 9 positions matching TRBD1. CDR1 is GTSNPN, CDR2 SVGIG, per germline (reference sequence). This CDR3 region has 14 residues. With V trimmed by 4 bases and J by 4 bases, 8 bases remained unmatched. Here the CDR3 reads CAWTKPGQGYEQYF. The DNA for the CDR3 is TGTGCCTGGACAAAGCCGGGACAGGGTTACGAGCAGTACTTC.

Only a few counts were recorded for this clone. This sequence joins TRBV4-3 and TRBJ1-4; D may be TRBD1 (6 bases). There are 16 residues in the CDR3. Germline CDR1 LGHNA, CDR2 YSLEER. The germline V and J ends were trimmed by 4 bases and 8 bases, with 20 bases remaining between them. The CDR3 bases are TGCGCCAGCAGCCTCCAATTACAGGGAGTGGGAGAAAAACTGTTTTTT. Amino acids: CASSLQLQGVGEKLFF.

The count of this clone is one. This chain links TRBV2 with TRBJ1-1; D gene ambiguous. Germline V gene sequence: CDR1 SNHLY, CDR2 FYNNEI. The CDR3 sequence is 13 residues long. The germline V and J ends were trimmed by 7 bases and 1 base, with 10 bases remaining between them. The CDR3 nucleotides are TGTGCCAGCACTAGAGAACCGAACACTGAAGCTTTCTTT. Translation: CASTREPNTEAFF.

The genes are TRBV5-8 and TRBJ1-2; D may be TRBD1 (6 bases). This CDR3 has 14 amino acids. The germline V gene has CDR1 SGHTS and CDR2 YDEGEE. Trimming took 0 bases from V and 6 from J, leaving 12 bases between them. The DNA of the CDR3 is TGTGCCAGCAGCTTGGGTGACAGGTTCGATGGCTACACCTTC. Translated, it gives CASSLGDRFDGYTF.

This chain connects TRBV12-3 or TRBV12-4 to TRBJ2-1, with TRBD2 matching 8 bases. After removal of 5 bases from V and 9 bases from J, the junction contained 3 bases not matched to a gene. The CDR3 sequence is 12 residues long. The CDR3 sequence: CASSPGGTEQFF. The CDR3 region has the DNA TGTGCCAGCAGTCCGGGAGGGACTGAGCAGTTCTTC.

This chain uses TRBV12-1 with TRBJ1-2. TRBV12-1 is a documented pseudogene. This CDR3 comprises 14 residues. The CDR3 protein is CASSFAGVKVGYTF. The CDR3, as DNA: TGTGCCAGCAGCTTTGCCGGGGTGAAGGTTGGCTACACCTTC.